This TCR beta chain is from a study of blood T cells in healthy people across ages. This clonotype was seen a handful of times. The CDR3 runs 12 residues. CDR1 DFQATT and CDR2 SNEGSKA come from the germline V gene (reference sequence). V was pared by 6 bases and J by 1 base, with 9 bases between. A second about 6 to 11 cycle PCR used barcoded and J-beta primers. TCRdb re-called the 5' RACE reads with MiXCR, one entry per CDR3 protein. Among around 780,000 distinct CDR3 sequences listed, under 30% were seen once. Separately, the same data were catalogued under a study of T cells of mothers and their children.

Sequencing was carried out using blood. The receptor was isolated from a boy under 18 in good health. The chain carries TRBV20-1 and TRBJ2-5, with D perhaps matching TRBD1 (5 bases). In DNA form, the CDR3 reads TGCAGTGCAACAGGCCCCCAAGAGACCCAGTACTTC. Residues: CSATGPQETQYF.